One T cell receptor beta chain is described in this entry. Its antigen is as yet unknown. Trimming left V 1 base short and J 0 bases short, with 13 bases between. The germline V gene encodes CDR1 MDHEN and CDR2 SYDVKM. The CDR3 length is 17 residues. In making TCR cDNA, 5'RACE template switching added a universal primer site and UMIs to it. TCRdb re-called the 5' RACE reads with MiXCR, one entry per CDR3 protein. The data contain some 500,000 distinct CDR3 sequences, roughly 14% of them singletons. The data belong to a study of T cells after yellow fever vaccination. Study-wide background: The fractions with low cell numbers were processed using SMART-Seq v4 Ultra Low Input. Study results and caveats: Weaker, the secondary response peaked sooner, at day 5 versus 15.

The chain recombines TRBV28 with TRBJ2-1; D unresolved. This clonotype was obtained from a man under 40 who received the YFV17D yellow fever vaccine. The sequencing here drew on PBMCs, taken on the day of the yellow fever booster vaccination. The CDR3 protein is CASSLFRPASSYNEQFF. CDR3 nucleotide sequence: TGTGCCAGCAGTTTATTCCGGCCAGCTAGCTCCTACAATGAGCAGTTCTTC.